This section outlines one T cell receptor beta chain sequence together with its context. Its cognate antigen is unknown. The CDR3 spans 13 residues. The ends were cut back, 7 bases at V and 8 bases at J, with 14 bases in the middle. CDR1 and CDR2 from the germline V gene are MDHEN and SYDVKM. Assay: immunoSEQ multiplex PCR; the TCRdb copy retains only in-frame clones and omits some. The table records roughly 680,000 clones, roughly 72% of them present only once. This entry comes from a study of shared clonotypes between healthy human individuals. Findings and limits, study-wide: Blood alone was sampled, and tissue repertoires likely differ. On the whole, naive subsets had larger estimated richness than memory subsets had.

The TCR sequence derives from a woman aged 25 to 45 in good health. V usage is TRBV28 and J usage is TRBJ1-4, with TRBD1 as a possible D gene (6 bases). Sequencing used memory CD4+ T cells sorted from blood. Described subset: CD45RA-negative fraction. In DNA, the CDR3 is TGTGCCAGCAATCGGGGGGCGCGGGAAAAACTGTTTTTT. It codes for CASNRGAREKLFF.